Sequencing of this T cell receptor beta chain was carried out in a study of beta chain features in type 1 diabetes. The whole isolated RNA underwent reverse transcription, so sequencing captured expressed TCRB transcripts. Only in-frame clones appear in the TCRdb table, and some are missing; sequencing was by immunoSEQ multiplex PCR. Among a few hundred thousand clones listed, about 20% were seen once. With 4 bases clipped from V and 2 bases from J, the junction kept 5 bases outside the gene matches. Germline CDR1 MNHEY, CDR2 SMNVEV (reference sequence). The CDR3 is 14 amino acids. The chain has TRBV27 and TRBJ2-7; 7 nucleotides match TRBD1. This TCR came from a woman aged 18-29 years in good health. The specimen sequenced was naive CD4+ T cells from blood. CDR3 sequence: CASSSPGQTYEQYF. Written as DNA, the CDR3 is TGTGCCAGCAGTTCCCCGGGACAGACCTACGAGCAGTACTTC.